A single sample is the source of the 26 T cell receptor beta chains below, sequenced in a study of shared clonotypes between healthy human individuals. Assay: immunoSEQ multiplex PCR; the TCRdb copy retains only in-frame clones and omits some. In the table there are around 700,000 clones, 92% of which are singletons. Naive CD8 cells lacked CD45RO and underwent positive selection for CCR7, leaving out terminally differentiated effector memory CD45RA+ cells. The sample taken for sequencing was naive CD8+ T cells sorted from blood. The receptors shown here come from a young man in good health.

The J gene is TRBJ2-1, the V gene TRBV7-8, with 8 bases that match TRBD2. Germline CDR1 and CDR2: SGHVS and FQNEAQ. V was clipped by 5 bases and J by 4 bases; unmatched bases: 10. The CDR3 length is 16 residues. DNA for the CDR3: TGTGCCAGCAGCAGTTTAGCGGGAAGGAAGTACAATGAGCAGTTCTTC. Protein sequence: CASSSLAGRKYNEQFF.

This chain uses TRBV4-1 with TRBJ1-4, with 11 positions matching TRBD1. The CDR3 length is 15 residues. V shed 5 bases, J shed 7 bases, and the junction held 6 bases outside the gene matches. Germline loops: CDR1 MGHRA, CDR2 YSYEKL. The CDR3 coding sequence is TGCGCCAGCAGCGTTGGGACAGGGGGGGGTGAAAAACTGTTTTTT. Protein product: CASSVGTGGGEKLFF.

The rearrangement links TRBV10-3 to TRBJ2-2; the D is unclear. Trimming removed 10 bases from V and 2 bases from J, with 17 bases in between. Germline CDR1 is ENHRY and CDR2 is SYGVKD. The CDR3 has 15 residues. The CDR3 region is CASSDWDSNTGELFF. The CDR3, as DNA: TGTGCCAGCAGCGATTGGGATTCCAACACCGGGGAGCTGTTTTTT.

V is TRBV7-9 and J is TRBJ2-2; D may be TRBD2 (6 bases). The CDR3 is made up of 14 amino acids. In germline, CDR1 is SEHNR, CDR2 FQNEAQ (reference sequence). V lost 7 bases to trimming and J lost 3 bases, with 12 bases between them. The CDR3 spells CASTLTGDTGELFF. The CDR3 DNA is TGTGCCAGCACTCTGACGGGGGACACCGGGGAGCTGTTTTTT.

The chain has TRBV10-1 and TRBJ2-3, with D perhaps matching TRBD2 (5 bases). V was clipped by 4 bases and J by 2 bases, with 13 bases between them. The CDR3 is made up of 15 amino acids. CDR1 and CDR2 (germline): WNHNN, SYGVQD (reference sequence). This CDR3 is CASSVASSNTDTQYF. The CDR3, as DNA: TGCGCCAGCAGTGTCGCTAGCTCTAACACAGATACGCAGTATTTT.

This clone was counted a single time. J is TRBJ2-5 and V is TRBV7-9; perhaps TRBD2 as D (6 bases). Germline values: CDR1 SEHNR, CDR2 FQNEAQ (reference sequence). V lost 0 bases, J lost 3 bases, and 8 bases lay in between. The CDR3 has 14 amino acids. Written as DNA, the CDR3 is TGTGCCAGCAGCTTAGCGGGAGGAAAAGAGACCCAGTACTTC. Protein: CASSLAGGKETQYF. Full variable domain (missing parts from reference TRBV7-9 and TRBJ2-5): DTGVSQNPRHKITKRGQNVTFRCDPISEHNRLYWYRQTLGQGPEFLTYFQNEAQLEKSRLLSDRFSAERPKGSFSTLEIQRTEQGDSAMYLCASSLAGGKETQYFGPGTRLLVL.

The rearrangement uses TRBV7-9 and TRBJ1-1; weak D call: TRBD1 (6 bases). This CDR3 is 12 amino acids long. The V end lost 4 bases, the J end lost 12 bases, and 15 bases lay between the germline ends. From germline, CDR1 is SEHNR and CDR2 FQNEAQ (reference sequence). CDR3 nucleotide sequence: TGTGCCAGCAGCTCCCTGGGGGGCAAATCTTTCTTT. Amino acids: CASSSLGGKSFF.

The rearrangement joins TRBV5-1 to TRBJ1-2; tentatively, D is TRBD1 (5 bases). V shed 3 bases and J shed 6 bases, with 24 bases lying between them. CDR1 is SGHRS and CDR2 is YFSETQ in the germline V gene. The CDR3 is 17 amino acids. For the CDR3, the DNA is TGCGCCAGCAGCTCCCCCGGGAAACGCGAGGGACTTGATGGCTACACCTTC. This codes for CASSSPGKREGLDGYTF. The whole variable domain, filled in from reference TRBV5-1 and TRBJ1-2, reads KAGVTQTPRYLIKTRGQQVTLSCSPISGHRSVSWYQQTPGQGLQFLFEYFSETQRNKGNFPGRFSGRQFSNSRSEMNVSTLELGDSALYLCASSSPGKREGLDGYTFGSGTRLTVV.

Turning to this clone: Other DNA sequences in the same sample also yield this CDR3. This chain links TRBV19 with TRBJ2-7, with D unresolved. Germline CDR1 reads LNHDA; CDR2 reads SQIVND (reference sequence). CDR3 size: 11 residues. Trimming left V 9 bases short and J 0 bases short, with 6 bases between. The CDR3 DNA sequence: TGTGCCAGCTCATCCTCCTACGAGCAGTACTTC. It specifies CASSSSYEQYF.

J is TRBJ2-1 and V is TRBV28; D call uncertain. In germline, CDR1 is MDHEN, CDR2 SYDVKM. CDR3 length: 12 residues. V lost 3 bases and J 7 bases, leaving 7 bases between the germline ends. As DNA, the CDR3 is TGTGCCAGCAGTTTGGTGTGGAATGAGCAGTTCTTC. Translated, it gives CASSLVWNEQFF.

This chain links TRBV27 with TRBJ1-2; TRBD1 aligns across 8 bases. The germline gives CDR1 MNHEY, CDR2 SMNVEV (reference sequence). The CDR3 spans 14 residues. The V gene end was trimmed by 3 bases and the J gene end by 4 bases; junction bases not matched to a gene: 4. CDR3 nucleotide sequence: TGTGCCAGCAGTTTGTATGACAGGGGCTATGGCTACACCTTC. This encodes CASSLYDRGYGYTF.

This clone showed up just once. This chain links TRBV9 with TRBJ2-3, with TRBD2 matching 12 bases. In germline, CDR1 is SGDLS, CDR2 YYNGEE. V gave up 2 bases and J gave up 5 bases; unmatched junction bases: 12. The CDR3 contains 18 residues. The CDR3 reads CASSVERLAGVHGDTQYF. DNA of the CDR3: TGTGCCAGCAGCGTGGAAAGACTAGCGGGAGTTCATGGAGATACGCAGTATTTT.

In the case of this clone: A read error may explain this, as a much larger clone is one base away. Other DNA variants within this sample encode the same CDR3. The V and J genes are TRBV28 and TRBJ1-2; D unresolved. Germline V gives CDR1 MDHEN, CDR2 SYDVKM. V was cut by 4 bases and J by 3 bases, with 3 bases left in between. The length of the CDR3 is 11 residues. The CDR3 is CASSSYYGYTF. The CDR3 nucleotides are TGTGCCAGCAGTTCTTACTATGGCTACACCTTC.

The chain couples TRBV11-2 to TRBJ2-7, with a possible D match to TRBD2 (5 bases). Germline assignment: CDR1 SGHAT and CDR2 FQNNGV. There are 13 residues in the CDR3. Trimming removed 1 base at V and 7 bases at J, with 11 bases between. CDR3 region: CASSLGPGWEQYF. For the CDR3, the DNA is TGTGCCAGCAGCTTAGGTCCGGGGTGGGAGCAGTACTTC. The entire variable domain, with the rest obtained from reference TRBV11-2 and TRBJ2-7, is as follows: EAGVAQSPRYKIIEKRQSVAFWCNPISGHATLYWYQQILGQGPKLLIQFQNNGVVDDSQLPKDRFSAERLKGVDSTLKIQPAKLEDSAVYLCASSLGPGWEQYFGPGTRLTVT.

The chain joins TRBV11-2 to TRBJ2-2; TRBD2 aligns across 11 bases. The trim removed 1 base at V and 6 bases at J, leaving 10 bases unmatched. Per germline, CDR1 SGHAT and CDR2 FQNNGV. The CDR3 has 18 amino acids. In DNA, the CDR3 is TGTGCCAGCAGCTTAGTCCCCCTAGCGGGAGGCGTTCCCGGGGAGCTGTTTTTT. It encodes CASSLVPLAGGVPGELFF.

The CDR3 nucleotides are TGTGCCAGCAGCCTAGAACTAGCGGGAGCCGGACGGTACATTCAGTACTTC. It specifies CASSLELAGAGRYIQYF. The chain couples TRBV7-8 to TRBJ2-4; 11 nucleotides align to TRBD2. Germline V gives CDR1 SGHVS, CDR2 FQNEAQ. The CDR3 runs to 17 residues. The J segment lost 8 bases and the V segment lost 5 bases, leaving 14 bases of the junction unmatched.

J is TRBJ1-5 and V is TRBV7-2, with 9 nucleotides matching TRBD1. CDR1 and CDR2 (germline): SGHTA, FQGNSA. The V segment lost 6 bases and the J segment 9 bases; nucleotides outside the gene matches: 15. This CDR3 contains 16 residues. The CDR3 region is CASRSETGQGVRPQHF. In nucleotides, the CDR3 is TGTGCCAGCAGGAGTGAAACGGGACAGGGTGTTAGGCCCCAGCATTTT.

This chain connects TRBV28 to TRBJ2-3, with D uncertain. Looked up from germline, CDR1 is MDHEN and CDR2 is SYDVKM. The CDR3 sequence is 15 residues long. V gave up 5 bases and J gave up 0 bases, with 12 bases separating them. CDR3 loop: CASSQTFSSTDTQYF. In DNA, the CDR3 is TGTGCCAGCAGTCAGACCTTTTCGAGCACAGATACGCAGTATTTT. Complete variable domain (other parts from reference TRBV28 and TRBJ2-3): DVKVTQSSRYLVKRTGEKVFLECVQDMDHENMFWYRQDPGLGLRLIYFSYDVKMKEKGDIPEGYSVSREKKERFSLILESASTNQTSMYLCASSQTFSSTDTQYFGPGTRLTVL.

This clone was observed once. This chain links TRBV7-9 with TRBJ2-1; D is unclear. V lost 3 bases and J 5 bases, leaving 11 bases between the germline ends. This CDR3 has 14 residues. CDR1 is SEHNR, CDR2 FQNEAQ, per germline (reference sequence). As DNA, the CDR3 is TGTGCCAGCAGCTTTGGTGGCGCGCACAATGAGCAGTTCTTC. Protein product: CASSFGGAHNEQFF.

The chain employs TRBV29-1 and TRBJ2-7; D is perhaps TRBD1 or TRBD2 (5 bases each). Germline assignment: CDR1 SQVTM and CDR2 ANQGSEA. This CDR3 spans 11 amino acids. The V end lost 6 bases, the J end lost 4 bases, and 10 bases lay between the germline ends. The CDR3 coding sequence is TGCAGCGTGACGTGGGGGTACGAGCAGTACTTC. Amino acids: CSVTWGYEQYF.

The chain's CDR3 is CASSSYGGSYEQYF. The CDR3 nucleotides are TGTGCCAGCAGTTCTTACGGGGGTTCCTACGAGCAGTACTTC. The V call is TRBV27, the J call TRBJ2-7; D is possibly TRBD2 (6 bases). The CDR3 consists of 14 residues. Trimming cost V 4 bases and J 1 base, with 11 bases left between them. Germline CDR1 is MNHEY and CDR2 is SMNVEV (reference sequence).

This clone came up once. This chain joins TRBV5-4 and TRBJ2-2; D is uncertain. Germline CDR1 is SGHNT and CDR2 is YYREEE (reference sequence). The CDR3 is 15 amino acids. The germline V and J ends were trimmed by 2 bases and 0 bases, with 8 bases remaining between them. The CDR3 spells CASSFGSANTGELFF. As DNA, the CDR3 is TGTGCCAGCAGCTTCGGCAGCGCGAACACCGGGGAGCTGTTTTTT.

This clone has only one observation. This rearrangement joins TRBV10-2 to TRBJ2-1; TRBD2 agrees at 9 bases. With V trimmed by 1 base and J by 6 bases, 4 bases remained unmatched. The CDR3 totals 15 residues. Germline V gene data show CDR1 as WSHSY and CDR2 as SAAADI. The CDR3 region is CASSEFAGGGNEQFF. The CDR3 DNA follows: TGCGCCAGCAGTGAGTTTGCGGGGGGGGGCAATGAGCAGTTCTTC.

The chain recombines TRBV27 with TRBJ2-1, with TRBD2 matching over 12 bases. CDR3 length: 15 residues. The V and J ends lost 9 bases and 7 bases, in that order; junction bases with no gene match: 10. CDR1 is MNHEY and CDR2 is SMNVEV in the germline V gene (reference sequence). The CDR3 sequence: CASRRASGRENEQFF. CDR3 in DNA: TGTGCCAGTAGGAGGGCTAGCGGGAGGGAAAATGAGCAGTTCTTC.

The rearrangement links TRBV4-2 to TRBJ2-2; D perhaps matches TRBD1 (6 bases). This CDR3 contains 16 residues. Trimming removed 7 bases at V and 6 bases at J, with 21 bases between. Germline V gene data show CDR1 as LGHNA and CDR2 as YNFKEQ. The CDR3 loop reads CASTRGYPDRSGELFF. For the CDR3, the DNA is TGTGCCAGCACCCGAGGCTACCCTGACAGGTCCGGGGAGCTGTTTTTT.

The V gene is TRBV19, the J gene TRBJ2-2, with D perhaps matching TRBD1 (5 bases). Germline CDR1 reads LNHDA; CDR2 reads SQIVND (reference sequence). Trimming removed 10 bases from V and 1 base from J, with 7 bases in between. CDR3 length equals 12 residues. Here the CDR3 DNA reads TGTGCCATCCAGGGGAACACCGGGGAGCTGTTTTTT. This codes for CAIQGNTGELFF. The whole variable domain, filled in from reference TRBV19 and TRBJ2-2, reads DGGITQSPKYLFRKEGQNVTLSCEQNLNHDAMYWYRQDPGQGLRLIYYSQIVNDFQKGDIAEGYSVSREKKESFPLTVTSAQKNPTAFYLCAIQGNTGELFFGEGSRLTVL.